The 22 T cell receptor beta chains presented below share a single source sample, sequenced in a study of regulatory T cells in long-lasting Graves disease. Building the TCR beta libraries relied on iRepertoire HTBI primers, and CDR3 regions underwent Arm-PCR. TCRdb used MiXCR to reprocess the multiplex PCR reads, holding one entry per CDR3 protein. The table shows 400,000 to 450,000 distinct CDR3 sequences, with 20% to 25% occurring only once. Time point specified: persistent/refractory GD, antithyroid drugs over 5 years with positive TRAb. The TCR library was prepared using RNA isolated from PBMCs. The input for sequencing was peripheral blood mononuclear cells (PBMCs), taken when the disease was refractory, from a patient treated with antithyroid drugs. These receptors originate from a female donor with Graves disease.

This clonotype showed up many times. The chain has TRBV30 and TRBJ2-7; maybe TRBD1 (5 bases). The CDR3 is 13 residues long. The ends were cut back, 3 bases at V and 4 bases at J, with 13 bases in the middle. CDR1 is GTSNPN and CDR2 is SVGIG in the germline V gene (reference sequence). The CDR3 here is CAWRKGALYEQYF. CDR3 nucleotide sequence: TGTGCCTGGAGGAAAGGGGCGTTGTACGAGCAGTACTTC.

This clonotype appeared a few times. A much more abundant neighbour one base away suggests this may be a read error. This sequence joins TRBV6-1 and TRBJ1-5; D gene ambiguous. The germline gives CDR1 MNHNS, CDR2 SASEGT. The CDR3 consists of 12 residues. V shed 7 bases and J shed 3 bases, with 7 bases lying between them. The CDR3 sequence is CASTVPNQPQHF. The DNA of the CDR3 is TGTGCCAGCACGGTTCCCAATCAGCCCCAGCATTTT.

This clonotype was picked up a small number of times. The chain has TRBV11-2 and TRBJ2-2, with D maybe TRBD2 (5 bases). V gave up 3 bases and J gave up 1 base, with 15 bases separating them. The CDR3 sequence is 17 residues long. Germline V gene sequence: CDR1 SGHAT, CDR2 FQNNGV. CDR3 DNA: TGTGCCAGCAGCTTGGTAGATTTCCGGGAGAACACCGGGGAGCTGTTTTTT. The encoded protein is CASSLVDFRENTGELFF.

The table lists this clonotype with a few counts. The V call is TRBV2, the J call TRBJ1-1; the D gene is possibly TRBD1 (6 bases). CDR3 length: 13 residues. The ends were cut back, 4 bases at V and 3 bases at J, with 9 bases in the middle. CDR1 is SNHLY and CDR2 is FYNNEI in the germline V gene. Here the CDR3 reads CASSGRTDTEAFF. In DNA, the CDR3 is TGTGCCAGCAGTGGCCGGACAGACACTGAAGCTTTCTTT.

This clonotype was found a few times. This chain connects TRBV28 to TRBJ2-7; 9 bases are shared with TRBD1. With V trimmed by 6 bases and J by 7 bases, 16 bases remained unmatched. The germline V gene encodes CDR1 MDHEN and CDR2 SYDVKM. This CDR3 comprises 16 residues. This CDR3 is CASRETGTGPLGEQYF. The CDR3, as DNA: TGTGCCAGCAGAGAAACCGGGACAGGGCCTTTAGGGGAGCAGTACTTC.

The chain carries TRBV6-2 or TRBV6-3 and TRBJ1-1, with a possible D match to TRBD1 (5 bases). Germline CDR1 MNHEY, CDR2 SVGEGT. The CDR3 has 12 amino acids. V gave up 2 bases and J gave up 11 bases, with 12 bases separating them. This CDR3 reads CASSYIPWDAFF. Here the CDR3 DNA reads TGTGCCAGCAGTTACATCCCCTGGGACGCTTTCTTT.

To note about this clonotype: This may stem from a read error, because a much larger clone lies one nucleotide away. This chain links TRBV20-1 with TRBJ2-7; D ambiguous. Trimming cost V 3 bases and J 5 bases, with 8 bases left between them. The germline CDR1 and CDR2 sequences are DFQATT and SNEGSKA (reference sequence). The CDR3 is 11 residues long. The CDR3 is CSASLPHEQYF. CDR3 DNA sequence: TGCAGTGCTAGTCTACCCCACGAGCAGTACTTC.

This clonotype turned up a few times. The rearrangement links TRBV19 to TRBJ1-1; the match to TRBD1 covers 10 bases. V was clipped by 2 bases and J by 4 bases; unmatched bases: 7. CDR1 and CDR2 (germline): LNHDA, SQIVND (reference sequence). The CDR3 is 16 residues long. The CDR3 is CASSISPGQGRTEAFF. The CDR3 DNA reads as TGTGCCAGTAGTATAAGTCCGGGACAGGGGCGCACTGAAGCTTTCTTT.

This clonotype has more than one count but fewer than ten. Written as DNA, the CDR3 is TGTGCCAGCTCACCTAACCGTGATTCCGAGCGTGAAGCTTTCTTT. Translation: CASSPNRDSEREAFF. The chain employs TRBV18 and TRBJ1-1; D remains ambiguous. The CDR3 has 15 residues. The V gene lost 3 bases and the J gene lost 7 bases, with 18 bases spanning the gap. Germline V lookup: CDR1 KGHSH, CDR2 LQKENI.

This clonotype was seen repeatedly, ten times or more. DNA of the CDR3: TGTGCCATCAGTGAGCCCGGACAGCAGAACACTGAAGCTTTCTTT. This codes for CAISEPGQQNTEAFF. The chain employs TRBV10-3 and TRBJ1-1; D possibly corresponds to TRBD1 (6 bases). The length of the CDR3 is 15 residues. CDR1 and CDR2 (germline): ENHRY, SYGVKD. V gave up 2 bases and J gave up 1 base, with 11 bases separating them.

This clonotype came up once. The genes are TRBV29-1 and TRBJ2-3; D unclear. The V end lost 5 bases, the J end lost 4 bases, and 7 bases lay between the germline ends. Per the germline V gene, CDR1 is SQVTM and CDR2 is ANQGSEA. CDR3 length: 11 residues. The CDR3, as DNA: TGCAGCGTTCCCTTCCCAGATACGCAGTATTTT. It codes for CSVPFPDTQYF.

This clonotype was seen at least ten times. This chain connects TRBV28 to TRBJ1-2, with 10 bases lining up with TRBD1. This CDR3 region has 15 residues. The V and J ends lost 6 bases and 4 bases, in that order; junction bases with no gene match: 8. Germline CDR1 and CDR2: MDHEN and SYDVKM. This chain's CDR3 is CASRPDRGRGYGYTF. The CDR3 DNA is TGTGCCAGCAGACCTGACAGGGGGCGAGGCTATGGCTACACCTTC.

This clonotype appeared many times. The rearrangement links TRBV2 to TRBJ1-4; TRBD1 agrees at 7 bases. Germline CDR1 is SNHLY and CDR2 is FYNNEI. V lost 4 bases to trimming and J lost 5 bases; unmatched junction nucleotides: 4. CDR3 size: 14 residues. The CDR3 DNA sequence: TGTGCCAGCAGTGGCAGGGGGAGAAATGAAAAACTGTTTTTT. This codes for CASSGRGRNEKLFF.

This clonotype was counted only a few times. The rearrangement uses TRBV24-1 and TRBJ2-2; no definite D call. V was cut by 10 bases and J by 5 bases, with 10 bases left in between. The CDR3 has 12 amino acids. Germline-derived CDR1 and CDR2 are KGHDR and SFDVKD. The CDR3 reads CATAQRTGELFF. The CDR3 coding sequence is TGTGCCACAGCACAGAGGACCGGGGAGCTGTTTTTT.

The sample holds many counts of this clonotype. CDR3 loop: CASSYQLAGGTGELFF. The CDR3 DNA is TGTGCCAGCAGCTACCAACTAGCGGGAGGCACCGGGGAGCTGTTTTTT. This chain joins TRBV7-2 and TRBJ2-2; 12 nucleotides agree with TRBD2. This CDR3 has 16 residues. Germline V lookup: CDR1 SGHTA, CDR2 FQGNSA. J lost 4 bases, V lost 4 bases, and 4 bases had no gene match.

This clonotype was counted at least ten times. The V and J genes are TRBV27 and TRBJ1-5; D remains ambiguous. The V gene's germline CDR1 is MNHEY and CDR2 SMNVEV (reference sequence). V was trimmed by 0 bases and J by 4 bases, leaving 10 bases between them. The CDR3 extends over 15 amino acids. CDR3 protein: CASSLSPQTNQPQHF. The CDR3 DNA sequence: TGTGCCAGCAGTTTATCGCCACAGACTAATCAGCCCCAGCATTTT.

The chain links TRBV29-1 to TRBJ2-1; 9 nucleotides agree with TRBD2. The length of the CDR3 is 16 residues. V lost 3 bases to trimming and J lost 3 bases; unmatched junction nucleotides: 9. CDR1 and CDR2 (germline): SQVTM, ANQGSEA. This chain's CDR3 is CSVDSPSGNIYNEQFF. DNA of the CDR3: TGCAGCGTTGATTCTCCTAGCGGGAATATCTACAATGAGCAGTTCTTC.

This clonotype has at least ten counts. The chain recombines TRBV7-2 with TRBJ2-5; 10 positions agree with TRBD1. Germline CDR1 reads SGHTA; CDR2 reads FQGNSA. V lost 5 bases and J lost 4; bases outside the gene matches: 7. The CDR3 spans 15 residues. The CDR3 coding sequence is TGTGCCAGCAGCCCGGGACAGGGGTTTCGAGAGACCCAGTACTTC. Encoded protein: CASSPGQGFRETQYF. The full variable domain, in which reference TRBV7-2 and TRBJ2-5 provide the parts outside the CDR3, is GAGVSQSPSNKVTEKGKDVELRCDPISGHTALYWYRQSLGQGLEFLIYFQGNSAPDKSGLPSDRFSAERTGGSVSTLTIQRTQQEDSAVYLCASSPGQGFRETQYFGPGTRLLVL.

There are a few counts of this clonotype. This chain joins TRBV29-1 and TRBJ2-7; TRBD2 matches at 12 bases. This CDR3 comprises 15 residues. Germline CDR1 is SQVTM and CDR2 is ANQGSEA. The V gene end was trimmed by 4 bases and the J gene end by 1 base; junction bases not matched to a gene: 5. Written as DNA, the CDR3 is TGCAGCGTTGTACTGACTAGCGGGAGTTCCTACGAGCAGTACTTC. Residues: CSVVLTSGSSYEQYF.

This clonotype was observed a few times. The V gene is TRBV5-5, the J gene TRBJ2-7; 7 bases line up with TRBD1. Germline V gene data show CDR1 as SGHKS and CDR2 as YYEKEE (reference sequence). Unmatched junction bases numbered 8, after V lost 3 bases and J lost 2 bases. This CDR3 is 15 amino acids long. CDR3: CASSSPTGPPYEQYF. In DNA, the CDR3 is TGTGCCAGCAGCTCCCCGACAGGGCCCCCCTACGAGCAGTACTTC.

A note on this clonotype: Germline and junction disagree at one end, which may indicate a read error. The chain has TRBV12-3 or TRBV12-4 and TRBJ1-5; D is unclear. The CDR3 loop spans 13 amino acids. The CDR3 DNA sequence: TGTGCCAACAGTCTCGGGAAAAATCAGCCCCAGCATTTT. It encodes CANSLGKNQPQHF.

At least ten counts were recorded for this clonotype. The chain employs TRBV2 and TRBJ1-3, with D uncertain. The V gene lost 3 bases and the J gene lost 0 bases, with 9 bases spanning the gap. The germline gives CDR1 SNHLY, CDR2 FYNNEI. There are 15 residues in the CDR3. Here the CDR3 reads CASSDDTLSGNTIYF. The CDR3 nucleotides are TGTGCCAGCAGTGACGACACACTCTCTGGAAACACCATATATTTT.